The entry that follows covers one TCR beta chain sequence. The antigen remains undetermined. Every subset's genomic DNA went evenly onto several immunoSEQ plates. As originally analysed: Filtering was not the same, since immunoSEQ gave junction-only sequences without quality scores. Generated by immunoSEQ multiplex PCR, the TCRdb table keeps only in-frame clones and is missing some. D and trimming were read from the DNA, whereas the V and J calls and clone size are those reported in that table. The repertoire holds more than 2 million clones, with approximately 96% as singletons. The CDR3 contains 17 residues. Germline lookup yields CDR1 LGHNA and CDR2 YNFKEQ. J gave up 0 bases and V 1 base, and 7 bases lay outside the gene matches. The data were obtained in a study of shared clonotypes between healthy human individuals. Study as a whole: A couple of female and a few male donors aged 18 to 49 were enrolled.

Findings of the study overall: Rarefaction analysis demonstrated incomplete sorted-subset sequencing notwithstanding large depth.

This chain links TRBV4-2 with TRBJ2-7; TRBD2 aligns across 9 bases. Sequencing was performed on naive CD4+ T cells sorted from blood. Subset here: CD45RA+ positively selected. The TCR was taken from a man between 18 and 35 years old in good health. The CDR3 coding sequence is TGTGCCAGCAGCCAAGTCGCTAGCGGGGCCAGCTCCTACGAGCAGTACTTC. This translates into CASSQVASGASSYEQYF.